Shown below are 22 T cell receptor beta chains from a single sample sequenced in a study of cytomegalovirus exposure and HLA in healthy donors. 60 Vbeta and 13 Jbeta primers were used in PCR. The data were produced by immunoSEQ multiplex PCR, yet TCRdb's version contains in-frame clones alone and is incomplete. This sample has roughly 160,000 clones, with roughly 80% found just once. Specimen: PBMCs. The receptor source for this set is a male donor in good health and CMV-seronegative.

The rearrangement uses TRBV7-9 and TRBJ2-7, with D uncertain. CDR1 and CDR2 (germline): SEHNR, FQNEAQ (reference sequence). The V and J ends lost 3 bases and 5 bases respectively, with 8 bases between them. This CDR3 is 12 amino acids long. The CDR3: CASSFRLDEQYF. The CDR3 nucleotides read TGTGCCAGCAGCTTCCGTCTCGACGAGCAGTACTTC.

This sequence joins TRBV28 and TRBJ2-2; 8 nucleotides agree with TRBD1. The V segment lost 6 bases and the J segment 0 bases; nucleotides outside the gene matches: 3. CDR3 length: 15 amino acids. Germline lookup yields CDR1 MDHEN and CDR2 SYDVKM. The CDR3 loop reads CASSTGGPNTGELFF. CDR3 nucleotides: TGTGCCAGCAGCACAGGGGGACCGAACACCGGGGAGCTGTTTTTT.

This sequence joins TRBV6-5 and TRBJ1-1, with TRBD1 matching 7 bases. CDR3 size: 13 residues. Losses at the gene ends were 2 bases for V and 5 bases for J; bases not matched to a gene: 2. Germline V gene lookup returns CDR1 MNHEY and CDR2 SVGAGI. The CDR3 region is CASSYAGGTEAFF. The CDR3 nucleotides read TGTGCCAGCAGTTACGCAGGGGGAACTGAAGCTTTCTTT.

In DNA, the CDR3 is TGCGCCAGCAGCCAAAGAGATGGTGGCTACACCTTC. Protein sequence: CASSQRDGGYTF. The rearrangement links TRBV4-1 to TRBJ1-2, with no clear D. Germline lookup yields CDR1 MGHRA and CDR2 YSYEKL. This CDR3 has 12 residues. Deletions cut 2 bases from V and 7 bases from J, with 8 bases between.

CDR3 sequence: CASGLPDTQGANTGELFF. Here the CDR3 DNA reads TGTGCTAGTGGTTTGCCGGACACACAGGGTGCGAACACCGGGGAGCTGTTTTTT. The chain couples TRBV12-5 to TRBJ2-2, with a weak D call TRBD1 (6 bases). The germline V gene encodes CDR1 LGHNT and CDR2 FRNRAP. The CDR3 is 18 amino acids. Trimming left V 2 bases short and J 0 bases short, with 16 bases between. Full variable domain (missing parts from reference TRBV12-5 and TRBJ2-2): DARVTQTPRHKVTEMGQEVTMRCQPILGHNTVFWYRQTMMQGLELLAYFRNRAPLDDSGMPKDRFSAEMPDATLATLKIQPSEPRDSAVYFCASGLPDTQGANTGELFFGEGSRLTVL.

The V and J genes are TRBV27 and TRBJ2-2; D is possibly TRBD1 (5 bases). V lost 6 bases and J 5 bases, leaving 16 bases between the germline ends. Germline CDR1 MNHEY, CDR2 SMNVEV (reference sequence). The CDR3 has 15 residues. The CDR3 protein is CASRVSRGSTGELFF. In DNA form, the CDR3 reads TGTGCCAGCAGGGTCTCTAGGGGTTCGACCGGGGAGCTGTTTTTT.

The chain links TRBV5-1 to TRBJ2-7, with a possible D match to TRBD2 (6 bases). V was pared by 2 bases and J by 3 bases, with 12 bases between. In germline, CDR1 is SGHRS, CDR2 YFSETQ. CDR3 size: 14 residues. In nucleotides, the CDR3 is TGCGCCAGCAGCTTAGGAGGAGCGGGCTACGAGCAGTACTTC. Protein product: CASSLGGAGYEQYF.

CDR3: CASSLELGSGYTF. The CDR3 bases are TGCGCCAGCAGCTTGGAGCTGGGGAGTGGCTACACCTTC. This sequence joins TRBV5-1 and TRBJ1-2; D is undetermined. Germline CDR1 SGHRS, CDR2 YFSETQ. The V and J ends lost 0 bases and 7 bases respectively, with 10 bases between them. This CDR3 is 13 amino acids long.

The chain uses TRBV7-9 and TRBJ1-2; D might be TRBD1 (5 bases). The CDR3 consists of 13 residues. V was clipped by 4 bases and J by 5 bases, with 11 bases between them. CDR1 and CDR2 (germline): SEHNR, FQNEAQ (reference sequence). The CDR3, as DNA: TGTGCCAGCAGCTCCATGGGGCAGTATGGCTACACCTTC. It encodes CASSSMGQYGYTF.

The rearrangement uses TRBV30 and TRBJ1-4; the D gene is possibly TRBD1 (6 bases). Trimming pared 2 bases from V and 0 bases from J, leaving 13 bases between. CDR3 length: 16 residues. Germline-derived CDR1 and CDR2 are GTSNPN and SVGIG (reference sequence). The CDR3 is CAWSRGGLATNEKLFF. The DNA for the CDR3 is TGTGCCTGGAGTAGGGGGGGGCTTGCAACTAATGAAAAACTGTTTTTT.

This chain uses TRBV4-2 with TRBJ2-3, with D possibly being TRBD1 (5 bases). The CDR3 covers 13 residues. Trimming took 0 bases from V and 4 from J, leaving 5 bases between them. Germline assignment: CDR1 LGHNA and CDR2 YNFKEQ. CDR3 coding DNA: TGTGCCAGCAGCCAAGAAGGGGCAGATACGCAGTATTTT. Protein: CASSQEGADTQYF.

This chain links TRBV19 with TRBJ1-6; TRBD1 might be the D (6 bases). V gave up 6 bases and J gave up 7 bases, with 13 bases separating them. CDR3 length: 14 amino acids. Germline CDR1 LNHDA, CDR2 SQIVND (reference sequence). The CDR3 coding sequence is TGTGCCAGTAGGACCGGGACAAACAATTCACCCCTCCACTTT. It codes for CASRTGTNNSPLHF. The full variable domain, completed using reference TRBV19 and TRBJ1-6, is DGGITQSPKYLFRKEGQNVTLSCEQNLNHDAMYWYRQDPGQGLRLIYYSQIVNDFQKGDIAEGYSVSREKKESFPLTVTSAQKNPTAFYLCASRTGTNNSPLHFGNGTRLTVT.

The chain is built from TRBV6-1 and TRBJ1-5, with a tentative D call TRBD1 (5 bases). Germline CDR1 MNHNS, CDR2 SASEGT. V was trimmed by 1 base and J by 2 bases, leaving 12 bases between them. This CDR3 is 16 amino acids long. CDR3 sequence reads: CASSEVSGRGNQPQHF. Here the CDR3 DNA reads TGTGCCAGCAGTGAAGTCTCAGGGCGAGGCAATCAGCCCCAGCATTTT.

The chain links TRBV6-5 to TRBJ1-5; the D is unclear. Germline-derived CDR1 and CDR2 are MNHEY and SVGAGI. This CDR3 comprises 14 residues. V lost 5 bases to trimming and J lost 9 bases, with 17 bases between them. The CDR3 sequence: CASSVSGVRGPQHF. As DNA, the CDR3 is TGTGCCAGCAGTGTGAGCGGGGTGCGAGGGCCCCAGCATTTT.

V and J are TRBV11-2 and TRBJ2-1; 15 nucleotides agree with TRBD2. The V gene's germline CDR1 is SGHAT and CDR2 FQNNGV. V trimming: 4 bases; J trimming: 7 bases; junction bases outside the gene matches: 5. The CDR3 is 16 residues long. CDR3 loop: CASSWTSGGARNEQFF. In DNA, the CDR3 is TGTGCCAGCAGCTGGACTAGCGGGGGGGCTCGGAATGAGCAGTTCTTC. The full variable domain, with the rest looked up from reference TRBV11-2 and TRBJ2-1, is EAGVAQSPRYKIIEKRQSVAFWCNPISGHATLYWYQQILGQGPKLLIQFQNNGVVDDSQLPKDRFSAERLKGVDSTLKIQPAKLEDSAVYLCASSWTSGGARNEQFFGPGTRLTVL.

The V call is TRBV6-5, the J call TRBJ1-6; no clear D. In germline, CDR1 is MNHEY, CDR2 SVGAGI. The CDR3 runs to 13 residues. The V end lost 6 bases, the J end lost 9 bases, and 12 bases lay between the germline ends. Written as DNA, the CDR3 is TGTGCCAGCAGGGTTGGGCAGACTTCACCCCTCCACTTT. It codes for CASRVGQTSPLHF.

The rearrangement joins TRBV15 to TRBJ1-3, with D uncertain. The CDR3 runs 16 residues. From germline, CDR1 is LNHNV and CDR2 YYDKDF (reference sequence). V gave up 1 base and J gave up 0 bases, with 10 bases separating them. As DNA, the CDR3 is TGTGCCACCAGCAGAGGTCTACAGAACTCTGGAAACACCATATATTTT. This codes for CATSRGLQNSGNTIYF.

The rearrangement uses TRBV5-6 and TRBJ1-5, with D maybe TRBD1 (5 bases). CDR3 length: 16 amino acids. From germline, CDR1 is SGHDT and CDR2 YYEEEE. V was pared by 4 bases and J by 1 base, with 15 bases between. CDR3 amino acids: CASSPFDGGSNQPQHF. The CDR3 DNA is TGTGCCAGCAGCCCCTTCGACGGGGGGAGCAATCAGCCCCAGCATTTT. The full variable domain, rest sourced from reference TRBV5-6 and TRBJ1-5, is DAGVTQSPTHLIKTRGQQVTLRCSPKSGHDTVSWYQQALGQGPQFIFQYYEEEERQRGNFPDRFSGHQFPNYSSELNVNALLLGDSALYLCASSPFDGGSNQPQHFGDGTRLSIL.

The J gene is TRBJ1-1, the V gene TRBV4-1, with TRBD1 as a possible D gene (5 bases). V lost 4 bases and J 6 bases, leaving 18 bases between the germline ends. Germline V gives CDR1 MGHRA, CDR2 YSYEKL. The length of the CDR3 is 15 residues. As DNA, the CDR3 is TGCGCCAGCAGCCCTGGGGGGATTCTAAGGGCTGAAGCTTTCTTT. Amino acids: CASSPGGILRAEAFF.

A remark on this clone: One end of the junction does not line up with germline, which may come from a read error. The V and J genes are TRBV7-7 and TRBJ2-1; 7 positions match TRBD1. The CDR3 has 13 residues. Germline V gene lookup returns CDR1 SSHAT and CDR2 FNYEAQ (reference sequence). The CDR3 DNA is TGTGCTAGCAGCCGGGACAGTTATAATGAGCAGTTCTTC. Translation: CASSRDSYNEQFF.

The genes are TRBV7-2 and TRBJ1-3; D is unresolved. Germline V CDR1 and CDR2: SGHTA, FQGNSA. The CDR3 contains 15 residues. V was cut by 1 base and J by 0 bases, with 7 bases left in between. This CDR3 reads CASSLGQYSGNTIYF. CDR3 sequence (DNA): TGTGCCAGCAGCTTAGGCCAGTACTCTGGAAACACCATATATTTT.

The chain is built from TRBV2 and TRBJ1-2, with D unresolved. V was pared by 1 base and J by 5 bases, with 11 bases between. Germline V CDR1 and CDR2: SNHLY, FYNNEI. The CDR3 has 14 residues. In DNA form, the CDR3 reads TGTGCCAGCAGTGAAGACCGACACGTATATGGCTACACCTTC. Translating it yields CASSEDRHVYGYTF.